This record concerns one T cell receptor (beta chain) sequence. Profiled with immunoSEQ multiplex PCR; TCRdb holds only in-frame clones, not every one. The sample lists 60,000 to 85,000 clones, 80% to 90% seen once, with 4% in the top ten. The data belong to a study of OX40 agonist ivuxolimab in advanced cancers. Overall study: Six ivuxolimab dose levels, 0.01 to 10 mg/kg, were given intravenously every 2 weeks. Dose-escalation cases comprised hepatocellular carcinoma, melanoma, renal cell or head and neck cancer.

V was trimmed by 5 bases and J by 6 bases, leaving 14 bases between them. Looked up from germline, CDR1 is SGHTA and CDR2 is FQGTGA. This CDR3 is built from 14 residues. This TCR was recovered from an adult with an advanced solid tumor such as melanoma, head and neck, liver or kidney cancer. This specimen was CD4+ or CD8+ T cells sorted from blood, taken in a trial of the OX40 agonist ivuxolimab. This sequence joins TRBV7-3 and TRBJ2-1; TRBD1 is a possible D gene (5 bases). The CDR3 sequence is CASSVPDKPNEQFF. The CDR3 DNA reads TGTGCCAGCAGCGTCCCGGACAAACCCAATGAGCAGTTCTTC.